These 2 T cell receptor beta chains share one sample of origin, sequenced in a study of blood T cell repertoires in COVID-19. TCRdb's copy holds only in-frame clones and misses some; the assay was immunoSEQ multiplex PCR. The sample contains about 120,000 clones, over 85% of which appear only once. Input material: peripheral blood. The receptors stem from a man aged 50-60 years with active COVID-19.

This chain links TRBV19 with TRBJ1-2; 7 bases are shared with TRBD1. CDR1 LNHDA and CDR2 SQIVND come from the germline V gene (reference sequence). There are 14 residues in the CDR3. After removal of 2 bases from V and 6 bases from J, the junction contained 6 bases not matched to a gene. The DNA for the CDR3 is TGTGCCAGTAGTATATTGGACAGGCGGCATGGCTACACCTTC. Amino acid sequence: CASSILDRRHGYTF.

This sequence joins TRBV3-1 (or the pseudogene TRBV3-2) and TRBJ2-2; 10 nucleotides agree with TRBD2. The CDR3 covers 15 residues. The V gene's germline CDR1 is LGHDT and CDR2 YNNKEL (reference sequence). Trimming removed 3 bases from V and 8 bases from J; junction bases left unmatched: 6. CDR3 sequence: CASSHPQRGGGELFF. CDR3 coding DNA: TGTGCCAGCAGCCACCCCCAGCGGGGGGGAGGGGAGCTGTTTTTT.